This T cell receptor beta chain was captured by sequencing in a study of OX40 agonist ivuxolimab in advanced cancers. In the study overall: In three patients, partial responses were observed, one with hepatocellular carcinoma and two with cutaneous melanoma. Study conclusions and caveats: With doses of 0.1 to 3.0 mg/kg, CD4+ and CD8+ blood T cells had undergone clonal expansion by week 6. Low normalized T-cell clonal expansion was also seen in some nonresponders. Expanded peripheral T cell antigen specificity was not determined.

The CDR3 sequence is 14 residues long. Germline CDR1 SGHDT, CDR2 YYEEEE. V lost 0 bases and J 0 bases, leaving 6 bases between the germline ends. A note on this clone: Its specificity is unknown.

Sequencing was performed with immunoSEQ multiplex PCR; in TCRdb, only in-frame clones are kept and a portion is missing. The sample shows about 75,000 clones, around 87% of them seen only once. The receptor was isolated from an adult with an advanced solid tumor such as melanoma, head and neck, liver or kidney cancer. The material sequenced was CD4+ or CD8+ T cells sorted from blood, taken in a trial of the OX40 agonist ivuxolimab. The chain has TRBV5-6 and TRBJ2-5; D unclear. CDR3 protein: CASSLVGNQETQYF. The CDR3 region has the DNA TGTGCCAGCAGCTTGGTAGGGAACCAAGAGACCCAGTACTTC. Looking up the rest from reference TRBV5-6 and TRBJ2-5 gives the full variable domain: DAGVTQSPTHLIKTRGQQVTLRCSPKSGHDTVSWYQQALGQGPQFIFQYYEEEERQRGNFPDRFSGHQFPNYSSELNVNALLLGDSALYLCASSLVGNQETQYFGPGTRLLVL.